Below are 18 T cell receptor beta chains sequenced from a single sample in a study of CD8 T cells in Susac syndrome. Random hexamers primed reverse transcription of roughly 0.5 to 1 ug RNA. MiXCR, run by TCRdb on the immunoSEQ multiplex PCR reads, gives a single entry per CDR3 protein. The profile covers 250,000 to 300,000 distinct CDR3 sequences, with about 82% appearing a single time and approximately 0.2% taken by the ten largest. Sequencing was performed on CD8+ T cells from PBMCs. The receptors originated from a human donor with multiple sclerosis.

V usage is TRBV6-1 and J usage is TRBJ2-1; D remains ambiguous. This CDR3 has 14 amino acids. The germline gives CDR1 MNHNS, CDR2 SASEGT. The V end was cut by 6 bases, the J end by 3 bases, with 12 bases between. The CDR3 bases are TGTGCCAGCAGCCCTGAGATGGGCTACAATGAGCAGTTCTTC. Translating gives CASSPEMGYNEQFF.

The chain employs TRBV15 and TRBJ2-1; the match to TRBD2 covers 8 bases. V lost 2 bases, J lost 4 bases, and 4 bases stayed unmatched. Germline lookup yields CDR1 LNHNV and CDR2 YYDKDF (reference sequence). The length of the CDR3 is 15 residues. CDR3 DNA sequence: TGTGCCACCAGCAGAACTAGCGGACCTTACAATGAGCAGTTCTTC. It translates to CATSRTSGPYNEQFF.

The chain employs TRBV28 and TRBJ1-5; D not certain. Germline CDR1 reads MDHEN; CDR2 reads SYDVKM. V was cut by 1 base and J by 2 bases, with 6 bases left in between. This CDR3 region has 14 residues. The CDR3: CASSLYVGNQPQHF. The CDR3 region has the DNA TGTGCCAGCAGTTTATACGTGGGCAATCAGCCCCAGCATTTT. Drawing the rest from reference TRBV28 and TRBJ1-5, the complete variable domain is DVKVTQSSRYLVKRTGEKVFLECVQDMDHENMFWYRQDPGLGLRLIYFSYDVKMKEKGDIPEGYSVSREKKERFSLILESASTNQTSMYLCASSLYVGNQPQHFGDGTRLSIL.

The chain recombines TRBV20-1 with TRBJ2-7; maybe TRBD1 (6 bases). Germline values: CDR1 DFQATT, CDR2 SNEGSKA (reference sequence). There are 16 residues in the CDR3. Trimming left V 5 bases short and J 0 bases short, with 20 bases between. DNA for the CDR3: TGCAGTGCTGGGGACACCTTCCACTCCTTCTCCTACGAGCAGTACTTC. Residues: CSAGDTFHSFSYEQYF.

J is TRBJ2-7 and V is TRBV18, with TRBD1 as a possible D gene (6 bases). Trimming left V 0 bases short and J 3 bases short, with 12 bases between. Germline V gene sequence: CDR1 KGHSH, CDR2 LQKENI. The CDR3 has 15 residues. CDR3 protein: CASSPPQAGDYEQYF. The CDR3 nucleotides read TGTGCCAGCTCACCACCGCAGGCAGGGGACTACGAGCAGTACTTC.

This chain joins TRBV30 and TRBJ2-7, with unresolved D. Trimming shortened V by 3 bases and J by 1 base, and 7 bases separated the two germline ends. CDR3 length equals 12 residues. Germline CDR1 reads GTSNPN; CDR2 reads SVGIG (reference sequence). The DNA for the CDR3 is TGTGCCTGGAGCGAGATTTCCTACGAGCAGTACTTC. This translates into CAWSEISYEQYF.

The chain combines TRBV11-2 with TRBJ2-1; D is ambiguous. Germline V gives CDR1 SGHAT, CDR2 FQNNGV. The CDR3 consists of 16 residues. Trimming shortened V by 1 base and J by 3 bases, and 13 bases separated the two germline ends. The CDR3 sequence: CASSLVGRQVYNEQFF. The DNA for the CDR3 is TGTGCCAGCAGCTTAGTAGGGCGGCAGGTCTACAATGAGCAGTTCTTC.

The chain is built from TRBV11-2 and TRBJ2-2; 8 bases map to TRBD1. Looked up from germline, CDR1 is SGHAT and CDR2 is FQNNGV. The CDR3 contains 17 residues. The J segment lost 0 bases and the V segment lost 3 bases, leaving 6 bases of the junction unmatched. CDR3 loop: CASSFPTGEPNTGELFF. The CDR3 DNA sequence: TGTGCCAGCAGCTTCCCGACAGGGGAGCCGAACACCGGGGAGCTGTTTTTT.

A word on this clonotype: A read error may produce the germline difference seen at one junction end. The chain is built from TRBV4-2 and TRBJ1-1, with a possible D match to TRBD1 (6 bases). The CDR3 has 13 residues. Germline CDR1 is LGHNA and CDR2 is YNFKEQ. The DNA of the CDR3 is TGTGCCAGCAACCGCCCAGGGGTAATTGAAGCTCTCTTT. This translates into CASNRPGVIEALF.

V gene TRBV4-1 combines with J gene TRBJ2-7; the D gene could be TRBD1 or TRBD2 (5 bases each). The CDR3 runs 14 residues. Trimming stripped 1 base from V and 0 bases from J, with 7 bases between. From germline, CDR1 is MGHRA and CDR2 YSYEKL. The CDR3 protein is CASSQGDVSYEQYF. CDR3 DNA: TGCGCCAGCAGCCAAGGGGACGTCTCCTACGAGCAGTACTTC.

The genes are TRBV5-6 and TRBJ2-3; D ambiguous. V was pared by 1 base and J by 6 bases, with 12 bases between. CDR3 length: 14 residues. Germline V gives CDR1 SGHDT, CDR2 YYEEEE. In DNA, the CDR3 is TGTGCCAGCAGCTTGACGCTATCTGCGGATACGCAGTATTTT. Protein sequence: CASSLTLSADTQYF. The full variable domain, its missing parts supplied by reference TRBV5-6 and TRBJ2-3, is DAGVTQSPTHLIKTRGQQVTLRCSPKSGHDTVSWYQQALGQGPQFIFQYYEEEERQRGNFPDRFSGHQFPNYSSELNVNALLLGDSALYLCASSLTLSADTQYFGPGTRLTVL.

The CDR3 DNA is TGTGCCAGCAGCGTAGAAGCGGGAGCCTTCTATGGCTACACCTTC. Encoded protein: CASSVEAGAFYGYTF. The chain is built from TRBV9 and TRBJ1-2; D gene ambiguous. Trimming left V 0 bases short and J 4 bases short, with 13 bases between. CDR1 SGDLS and CDR2 YYNGEE come from the germline V gene. CDR3 length: 15 residues.

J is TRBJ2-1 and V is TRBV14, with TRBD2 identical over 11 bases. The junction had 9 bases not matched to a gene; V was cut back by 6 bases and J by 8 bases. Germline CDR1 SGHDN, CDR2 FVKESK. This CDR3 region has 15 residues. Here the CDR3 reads CASSPKGLADDEQFF. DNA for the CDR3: TGTGCCAGCAGTCCCAAGGGACTAGCGGACGATGAGCAGTTCTTC.

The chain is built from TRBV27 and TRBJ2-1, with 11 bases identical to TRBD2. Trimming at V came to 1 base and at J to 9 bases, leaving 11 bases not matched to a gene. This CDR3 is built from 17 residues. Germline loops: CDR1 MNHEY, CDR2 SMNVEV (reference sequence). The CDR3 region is CASSLWLAGGPVGEQFF. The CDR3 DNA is TGTGCCAGCAGTTTATGGTTAGCGGGAGGGCCCGTGGGTGAGCAGTTCTTC.

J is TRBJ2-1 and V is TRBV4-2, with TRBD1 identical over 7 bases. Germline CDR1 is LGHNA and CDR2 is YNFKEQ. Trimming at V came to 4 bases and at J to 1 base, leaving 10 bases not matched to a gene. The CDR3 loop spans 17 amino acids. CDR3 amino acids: CASSPANDRASYNEQFF. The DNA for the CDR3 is TGTGCCAGCAGCCCCGCTAACGACAGGGCGTCCTACAATGAGCAGTTCTTC.

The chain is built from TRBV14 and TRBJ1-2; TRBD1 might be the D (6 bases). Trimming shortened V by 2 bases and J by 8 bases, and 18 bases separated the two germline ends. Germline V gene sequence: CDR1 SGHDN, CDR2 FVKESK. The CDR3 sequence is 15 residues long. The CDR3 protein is CASSQLGQPHWGYTF. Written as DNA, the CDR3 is TGTGCCAGCAGCCAATTAGGACAGCCGCACTGGGGCTACACCTTC.

CDR3 loop: CASSDRNNEQFF. The CDR3 DNA follows: TGTGCCAGCTCGGACAGGAACAATGAGCAGTTCTTC. The rearrangement links TRBV18 to TRBJ2-1; TRBD1 aligns across 7 bases. There are 12 residues in the CDR3. V lost 6 bases to trimming and J lost 5 bases; unmatched junction nucleotides: 1. In germline, CDR1 is KGHSH, CDR2 LQKENI.

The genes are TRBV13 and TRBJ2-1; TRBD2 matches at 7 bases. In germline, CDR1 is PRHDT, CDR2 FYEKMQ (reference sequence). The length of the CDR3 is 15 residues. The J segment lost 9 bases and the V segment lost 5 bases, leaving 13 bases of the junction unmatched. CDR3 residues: CASSPKGRAFREQFF. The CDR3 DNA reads TGTGCCAGCAGCCCGAAGGGGAGGGCCTTTCGTGAGCAGTTCTTC.